The rows below give T cell receptor beta chains drawn from one sample of a study of regulatory T cells in long-lasting Graves disease. Each CDR3 protein gets one entry after TCRdb re-called the multiplex PCR reads with MiXCR. The sample lists hundreds of thousands of distinct CDR3 sequences, roughly 14% occurring once. These data are also associated with another study on T cells in Graves' hyperthyroidism and ophthalmopathy.

The sequenced sample was peripheral blood mononuclear cells (PBMCs), obtained at new diagnosis, from a patient treated with antithyroid drugs. The receptor source for this set is a man under 40 with Graves disease. The CDR3 runs from the conserved cysteine through the conserved F or W. A D gene is named only where the DNA matches it firmly. Not every row has a clone size; where given, it reads once, few, many or a size class.

J gene | D gene | V gene | clone size | CDR3 protein | CDR3 DNA
TRBJ1-2 | . | TRBV7-2 | . | CASSLRGVGYGYTF | TGTGCCAGCAGCTTACGGGGAGTTGGCTATGGCTACACCTTC
TRBJ2-2 | . | TRBV27 | few | CASSFGGVYPGELFF | TGTGCCAGCAGTTTTGGGGGAGTGTATCCCGGGGAGCTGTTTTTT
TRBJ2-1 | TRBD2 | TRBV20-1 | many | CSAIGQLAGGYNEQFF | TGCAGTGCTATCGGACAACTAGCGGGAGGGTACAATGAGCAGTTCTTC
TRBJ2-6 | TRBD1 | TRBV9 | few | CASSVGQGSGANVLTF | TGTGCCAGCAGCGTAGGACAGGGGTCAGGGGCCAACGTCCTGACTTTC
TRBJ2-6 | TRBD1 | TRBV29-1 | . | CRSTGGVSGANVLTF | TGCAGATCGACAGGGGGTGTCTCTGGGGCCAACGTCCTGACTTTC
TRBJ1-6 | TRBD1 | TRBV5-1 | few | CASSLTGTGFKSSYNSPLHF | TGCGCCAGCAGCCTTACCGGGACAGGTTTTAAAAGCTCCTATAATTCACCCCTCCACTTT
TRBJ1-5 | . | TRBV6-4 | few | CASSVSQRPAQFYSNQPQHF | TGTGCCAGCAGTGTCTCCCAGCGACCAGCCCAGTTTTATAGCAATCAGCCCCAGCATTTT
TRBJ2-1 | TRBD2 | TRBV5-1 | few | CASSLGYGRAGSEQFF | TGCGCCAGCAGCTTGGGGTACGGGAGGGCCGGTAGCGAGCAGTTCTTC
TRBJ1-5 | TRBD1 | TRBV30 | few | CAWTFGTGGTSNQPQHF | TGTGCCTGGACCTTCGGGACAGGGGGTACGAGCAATCAGCCCCAGCATTTT
TRBJ2-5 | TRBD2 | TRBV6-1 | many | CASSEPGTSGRETQYF | TGTGCCAGCAGTGAGCCCGGGACTAGCGGGAGAGAGACCCAGTACTTC
TRBJ2-1 | TRBD2 | TRBV12-3/TRBV12-4 | many | CASTLPTSGSFAEQFF | TGTGCCAGCACCCTACCGACTAGCGGGAGTTTTGCTGAGCAGTTCTTC
TRBJ1-5 | . | TRBV18 | many | CASSPGQNQPQHF | TGTGCCAGCTCACCTGGACAGAATCAGCCCCAGCATTTT
TRBJ2-5 | . | TRBV6-4 | few | CASSYTNQETQYF | TGTGCCAGCAGTTATACTAATCAAGAGACCCAGTACTTC
TRBJ1-5 | . | TRBV12-5 | many | CASAPGTFNQPQHF | TGTGCTAGTGCCCCGGGGACCTTCAATCAGCCCCAGCATTTT
TRBJ2-1 | TRBD2 | TRBV19 | many | CASSTGLAPSSNEQFF | TGTGCCAGTAGTACCGGACTAGCACCCTCCTCCAATGAGCAGTTCTTC
TRBJ2-5 | TRBD2 | TRBV29-1 | . | CSVGRTSGGVGETQYF | TGCAGCGTTGGGAGGACTAGCGGGGGAGTAGGGGAGACCCAGTACTTC
TRBJ2-5 | . | TRBV20-1 | many | CSATLGSKTQYF | TGCAGTGCCACACTCGGGTCCAAGACCCAGTACTTC
TRBJ2-5 | . | TRBV7-8 | many | CASSLVGRGGETQYF | TGTGCCAGCAGCTTAGTCGGCCGGGGCGGGGAGACCCAGTACTTC
TRBJ2-7 | . | TRBV9 | . | CASSVTGLLTDEQYF | TGTGCCAGCAGCGTGACGGGACTGCTCACCGACGAGCAGTACTTC
TRBJ2-6 | TRBD2 | TRBV12-3/TRBV12-4 | many | CASSPRTGLAGAGANVLTF | TGTGCCAGCAGTCCCCGGACAGGACTAGCGGGAGCTGGGGCCAACGTCCTGACTTTC
TRBJ2-2 | TRBD2 | TRBV5-6 | . | CASSSLGAGAGELFF | TGTGCCAGCAGCAGCTTAGGAGCGGGAGCCGGGGAGCTGTTTTTT
TRBJ2-3 | . | TRBV9 | many | CASKEDSTGDTQYF | TGTGCCAGCAAGGAGGACTCCACAGGAGATACGCAGTATTTT
TRBJ2-5 | TRBD2 | TRBV7-6 | many | CASSPVGTSGGSETQYF | TGTGCCAGCAGCCCAGTTGGGACTAGCGGGGGGTCGGAGACCCAGTACTTC
TRBJ1-1 | . | TRBV29-1 | few | CSVRRAMNTEAFF | TGCAGCGTCAGAAGGGCCATGAACACTGAAGCTTTCTTT
TRBJ1-5 | . | TRBV19 | few | CASSIQGFQPQHF | TGTGCCAGTAGTATACAGGGTTTTCAGCCCCAGCATTTT
TRBJ2-1 | . | TRBV30 | many | CAWSGLVEQFF | TGTGCCTGGAGCGGGCTCGTCGAGCAGTTCTTC
TRBJ1-1 | . | TRBV20-1 | many | CSARNRVGNTEAFF | TGCAGTGCTCGAAACAGGGTCGGTAACACTGAAGCTTTCTTT
TRBJ2-3 | . | TRBV6-1 | many | CAERAGTDTQYF | TGTGCCGAAAGGGCGGGCACAGATACGCAGTATTTT
TRBJ2-3 | TRBD1 | TRBV29-1 | many | CSVDPGGDTQYF | TGCAGCGTTGATCCAGGGGGAGATACGCAGTATTTT
TRBJ2-7 | . | TRBV27 | many | CASSLGVVDEQYF | TGTGCCAGCAGTTTAGGGGTGGTGGATGAGCAGTACTTC
TRBJ2-2 | TRBD2 | TRBV20-1 | many | CSAMWGGRERTGELFF | TGCAGTGCTATGTGGGGGGGTAGGGAAAGGACCGGGGAGCTGTTTTTT
TRBJ2-1 | TRBD2 | TRBV12-3/TRBV12-4 | many | CASSRIAGGINEQFF | TGTGCCAGCAGTCGAATAGCGGGAGGCATCAATGAGCAGTTCTTC
TRBJ2-3 | . | TRBV12-3/TRBV12-4 | many | CASSLALGGDTQYF | TGTGCCAGCAGTTTAGCGCTGGGGGGAGATACGCAGTATTTT
TRBJ1-6 | . | TRBV27 | . | CASRTYNSPLHF | TGTGCCAGCAGAACCTATAATTCACCCCTCCACTTT
TRBJ1-2 | . | TRBV29-1 | many | CSVPAENYGYTF | TGCAGCGTGCCTGCGGAGAACTATGGCTACACCTTC
TRBJ2-1 | . | TRBV11-2 | . | CASSLRGASYNEQFF | TGTGCCAGCAGCTTGCGGGGAGCTAGTTACAATGAGCAGTTCTTC
TRBJ2-1 | TRBD2 | TRBV5-1 | few | CASGVAGGSYNEQFF | TGCGCCAGCGGGGTAGCGGGGGGCTCCTACAATGAGCAGTTCTTC
TRBJ1-1 | TRBD1 | TRBV2 | many | CASSRDSGSTEAFF | TGTGCCAGCAGCCGGGACAGTGGCAGCACTGAAGCTTTCTTT
TRBJ2-1 | TRBD2 | TRBV12-3/TRBV12-4 | few | CASSPTGRNEQFF | TGTGCCAGCAGCCCGACCGGGAGGAATGAGCAGTTCTTC
TRBJ1-1 | . | TRBV19 | . | CASITGTANTEAFF | TGTGCCAGTATTACCGGGACCGCGAACACTGAAGCTTTCTTT
TRBJ2-6 | . | TRBV20-1 | . | CSASAAPGANVLTF | TGCAGTGCTAGTGCGGCCCCTGGGGCCAACGTCCTGACTTTC
TRBJ2-7 | TRBD2 | TRBV5-4 | once | CASSLGGLAGANEQYF | TGTGCCAGCAGCTTGGGTGGGCTAGCGGGAGCTAACGAGCAGTACTTC
TRBJ1-6 | . | TRBV20-1 | . | CSARSWDANNSPLHF | TGCAGTGCTAGGTCCTGGGACGCCAATAATTCACCCCTCCACTTT
TRBJ2-2 | . | TRBV5-1 | few | CASSPRSSFTGELFF | TGCGCCAGCAGCCCCAGAAGTAGCTTTACCGGGGAGCTGTTTTTT
TRBJ2-2 | TRBD2 | TRBV11-2 | . | CASSSGLRGRATGELFF | TGTGCCAGCAGCTCGGGTCTGCGCGGGAGGGCCACCGGGGAGCTGTTTTTT
TRBJ2-1 | TRBD2 | TRBV6-2/TRBV6-3 | many | CASSYALAGTLGEQFF | TGTGCCAGCAGTTACGCACTAGCGGGAACGCTGGGGGAGCAGTTCTTC
TRBJ2-1 | . | TRBV14 | . | CASSHSGRPYNEQFF | TGTGCCAGCAGCCATTCGGGGCGGCCCTACAATGAGCAGTTCTTC
TRBJ2-7 | . | TRBV13 | . | CASTQGISSGEQYF | TGTGCCAGCACGCAGGGGATCAGTTCGGGCGAGCAGTACTTC
TRBJ1-1 | . | TRBV27 | few | CASSSSPDQAFF | TGTGCCAGCAGTAGCAGTCCGGACCAGGCTTTCTTT
TRBJ1-5 | . | TRBV10-1 | . | CASSVGGASYSNQPQHF | TGCGCCAGCAGTGTTGGGGGCGCATCCTATAGCAATCAGCCCCAGCATTTT